Below, 13 T cell receptor beta chains from the same sample are listed, as sequenced in a study of post-analysis software for immune sequencing data. Notes on the study in general: TRBV5-6, TRBV5-1 and TRBV20-1 were among about 5 TRBV segments more frequent in patients than controls.

Unique molecular identifiers had been added to the TCR beta cDNA libraries. TCRdb used MiXCR to reprocess the PCR reads, holding one entry per CDR3 protein. The table has hundreds of thousands of distinct CDR3 sequences, roughly 27% seen once; the top ten hold around 0.6%. These receptors' antigens are unknown. The sequenced sample was blood. The receptors here all came from a girl between 10 and 17 years old with multiple sclerosis.

This clonotype has just a few counts. The chain carries TRBV2 and TRBJ1-5, with 8 bases that match TRBD1. This CDR3 spans 15 amino acids. The germline V gene encodes CDR1 SNHLY and CDR2 FYNNEI. The junction had 8 bases not matched to a gene; V was cut back by 6 bases and J by 4 bases. The CDR3 sequence: CASRETDRVNQPQHF. CDR3 DNA sequence: TGTGCCAGCAGGGAGACGGACAGGGTAAATCAGCCCCAGCATTTT. The full variable domain, rest sourced from reference TRBV2 and TRBJ1-5, is EPEVTQTPSHQVTQMGQEVILRCVPISNHLYFYWYRQILGQKVEFLVSFYNNEISEKSEIFDDQFSVERPDGSNFTLKIRSTKLEDSAMYFCASRETDRVNQPQHFGDGTRLSIL.

The V gene is TRBV20-1, the J gene TRBJ2-1; D is possibly TRBD1 or TRBD2 (5 bases each). The germline V gene encodes CDR1 DFQATT and CDR2 SNEGSKA (reference sequence). V dropped 6 bases and J dropped 2 bases, with 14 bases sitting between them. CDR3 size: 14 residues. In nucleotides, the CDR3 is TGCAGTGCCCTCCGGGACGGAGCCTACAATGAGCAGTTCTTC. Protein product: CSALRDGAYNEQFF.

The CDR3 DNA is TGTGCCAGCAGTACAGGGGACTTCACAGATACGCAGTATTTT. Its protein is CASSTGDFTDTQYF. The rearrangement joins TRBV28 to TRBJ2-3; tentatively, D is TRBD1 (7 bases). Looked up from germline, CDR1 is MDHEN and CDR2 is SYDVKM. The CDR3 is 14 amino acids. Between the trimmed V and J ends, which lost 5 bases and 2 bases, there was a span of 11 bases.

This clonotype was counted between two and nine times. J is TRBJ1-2 and V is TRBV5-1; D may be TRBD1 (5 bases). Trimming took off 3 bases at V and 6 bases at J, with 12 bases between the two ends. CDR3 length equals 13 residues. CDR1 is SGHRS and CDR2 is YFSETQ in the germline V gene. CDR3 DNA: TGCGCCAGCAGCTATGGGACTGGTAATGGCTACACCTTC. Amino acids: CASSYGTGNGYTF.

This clonotype was detected many times. CDR3 sequence (DNA): TGCAGCGCGTCCGGGACAGGGCATGGCTACACCTTC. Protein product: CSASGTGHGYTF. V usage is TRBV29-1 and J usage is TRBJ1-2; the match to TRBD1 covers 9 bases. CDR1 is SQVTM, CDR2 ANQGSEA, per germline. The length of the CDR3 is 12 residues. Unmatched junction bases numbered 6, after V lost 7 bases and J lost 6 bases.

The chain employs TRBV6-2 or TRBV6-3 and TRBJ2-7; weak D call: TRBD2 (6 bases). Germline V gives CDR1 MNHEY, CDR2 SVGEGT. The CDR3 is 14 residues long. Trimming took 3 bases from V and 3 from J, leaving 12 bases between them. CDR3 residues: CASSYWDFSYEQYF. The DNA for the CDR3 is TGTGCCAGCAGTTATTGGGACTTTAGCTACGAGCAGTACTTC.

This clonotype was found a few times. The CDR3, as DNA: TGTGCCACCAGTCTCGGCGCAGATACGCAGTATTTT. It codes for CATSLGADTQYF. The chain carries TRBV15 and TRBJ2-3; D is undetermined. The germline gives CDR1 LNHNV, CDR2 YYDKDF (reference sequence). This CDR3 has 12 amino acids. The V end was cut by 6 bases, the J end by 4 bases, with 8 bases between.

This clonotype has only a few counts. V gene TRBV7-2 combines with J gene TRBJ2-3; 7 bases align to TRBD2. CDR3 size: 14 residues. V gave up 3 bases and J gave up 3 bases; unmatched junction bases: 3. CDR1 SGHTA and CDR2 FQGNSA come from the germline V gene. The CDR3 loop reads CASSFAGATDTQYF. Written as DNA, the CDR3 is TGTGCCAGCAGCTTCGCGGGAGCAACAGATACGCAGTATTTT.

This clonotype occurred once. The gene calls are TRBV20-1 and TRBJ1-6, with D perhaps matching TRBD1 (6 bases). Germline loops: CDR1 DFQATT, CDR2 SNEGSKA (reference sequence). Trimming left V 5 bases short and J 4 bases short, with 15 bases between. The CDR3 covers 15 residues. CDR3 amino acids: CSAEVGTSYNSPLHF. The CDR3 DNA is TGCAGTGCTGAAGTAGGGACATCTTATAATTCACCCCTCCACTTT.

The sample holds a few counts of this clonotype. The V call is TRBV2, the J call TRBJ1-2; D uncertain. Trimming stripped 3 bases from V and 6 bases from J, with 8 bases between. The CDR3 length is 12 residues. CDR1 and CDR2 (germline): SNHLY, FYNNEI. The CDR3 region has the DNA TGTGCCAGCAGTGATGGAGGGAATGGCTACACCTTC. As protein: CASSDGGNGYTF.

The chain is built from TRBV7-9 and TRBJ1-1, with TRBD1 matching over 8 bases. This CDR3 spans 17 amino acids. The junction had 10 bases not matched to a gene; V was cut back by 4 bases and J by 0 bases. CDR1 and CDR2 from the germline V gene are SEHNR and FQNEAQ (reference sequence). The CDR3 nucleotides are TGTGCCAGCAGCTCCTTAGGACAGGGTGGTATGAACACTGAAGCTTTCTTT. This codes for CASSSLGQGGMNTEAFF.

The V call is TRBV10-3, the J call TRBJ2-7; D is undetermined. The ends were cut back, 2 bases at V and 3 bases at J, with 14 bases in the middle. This CDR3 comprises 15 residues. Germline CDR1 ENHRY, CDR2 SYGVKD. This chain's CDR3 is CAISEAPGTDYEQYF. The CDR3 nucleotides are TGTGCCATCAGTGAGGCCCCCGGCACAGACTACGAGCAGTACTTC.

This clonotype was counted only a few times. V is TRBV9 and J is TRBJ2-1; 7 bases are shared with TRBD2. The CDR3 runs to 14 residues. CDR1 is SGDLS and CDR2 is YYNGEE in the germline V gene. The J segment lost 10 bases and the V segment lost 2 bases, leaving 9 bases of the junction unmatched. CDR3 nucleotide sequence: TGTGCCAGCAGCGTCGGCACCATCGGGGGGGAGCAGTTCTTC. This gives the protein CASSVGTIGGEQFF.